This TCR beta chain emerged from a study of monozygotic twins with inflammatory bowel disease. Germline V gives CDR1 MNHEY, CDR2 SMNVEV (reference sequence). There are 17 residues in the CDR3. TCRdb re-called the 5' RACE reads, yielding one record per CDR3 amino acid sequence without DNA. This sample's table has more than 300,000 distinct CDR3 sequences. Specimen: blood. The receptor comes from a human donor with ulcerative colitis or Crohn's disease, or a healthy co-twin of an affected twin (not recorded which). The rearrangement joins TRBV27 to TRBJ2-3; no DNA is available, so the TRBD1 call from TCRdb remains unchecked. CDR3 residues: CASSPWGRGGFTDTQYF.